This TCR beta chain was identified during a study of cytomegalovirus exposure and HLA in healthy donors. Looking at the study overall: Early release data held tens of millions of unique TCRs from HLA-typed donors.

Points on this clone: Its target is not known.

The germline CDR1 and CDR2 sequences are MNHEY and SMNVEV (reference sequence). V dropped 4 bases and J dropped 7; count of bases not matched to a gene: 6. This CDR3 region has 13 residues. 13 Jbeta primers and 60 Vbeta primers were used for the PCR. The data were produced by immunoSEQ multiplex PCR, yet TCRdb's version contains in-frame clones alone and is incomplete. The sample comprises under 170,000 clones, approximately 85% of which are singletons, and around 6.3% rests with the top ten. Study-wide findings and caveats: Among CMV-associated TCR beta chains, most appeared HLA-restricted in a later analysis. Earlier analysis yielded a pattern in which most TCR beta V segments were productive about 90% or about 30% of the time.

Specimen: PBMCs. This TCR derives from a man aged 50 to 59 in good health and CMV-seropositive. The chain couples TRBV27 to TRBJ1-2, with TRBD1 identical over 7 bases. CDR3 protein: CASSSGGVFGYTF. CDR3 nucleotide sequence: TGTGCCAGCAGTTCAGGGGGAGTTTTTGGCTACACCTTC.